A single sample is the source of the 21 T cell receptor beta chains below, sequenced in a study of blood T cells in healthy people across ages. A J-beta primer mix and a sample-barcoded 5' primer were used in a second PCR of about 7 to 12 cycles. TCRdb reprocessed the 5' RACE reads via MiXCR and lists one record per CDR3 protein. The table records about 930,000 distinct CDR3 sequences, roughly 29% of them present only once. These data also featured in a second study, about T cells of mothers and their children.

Sample: blood. These receptors originate from a woman in her thirties or forties in good health.

V and J are TRBV6-2 or TRBV6-3 and TRBJ2-7; D is perhaps TRBD1 (5 bases). The ends were cut back, 2 bases at V and 2 bases at J, with 10 bases in the middle. The CDR3 length is 14 residues. Germline lookup yields CDR1 MNHEY and CDR2 SVGEGT. CDR3 DNA: TGTGCCAGCAGTTACCGACAGCTCACCTACGAGCAGTACTTC. It is translated as CASSYRQLTYEQYF.

V is TRBV5-8 and J is TRBJ1-6; 8 bases map to TRBD1. CDR3 size: 14 residues. V lost 4 bases and J lost 8; bases outside the gene matches: 5. Germline V CDR1 and CDR2: SGHTS, YDEGEE. Here the CDR3 DNA reads TGTGCCAGCAGCCCGGGACAGGCCTATTCACCCCTCCACTTT. Encoded protein: CASSPGQAYSPLHF.

This clonotype has a count of ten or more. The gene calls are TRBV7-9 and TRBJ1-2; 8 bases align to TRBD1. Germline values: CDR1 SEHNR, CDR2 FQNEAQ (reference sequence). This CDR3 contains 16 residues. The junction had 3 bases not matched to a gene; V was cut back by 0 bases and J by 0 bases. CDR3 in DNA: TGTGCCAGCAGCTTAGCGACAGGGGCGGCTAACTATGGCTACACCTTC. Protein sequence: CASSLATGAANYGYTF.

This clonotype has a handful of counts. V and J are TRBV24-1 and TRBJ1-2; D remains unclear. V shed 10 bases and J shed 3 bases, with 14 bases lying between them. CDR3 length: 13 amino acids. CDR1 is KGHDR and CDR2 is SFDVKD in the germline V gene. The CDR3 nucleotides are TGTGCCACGCGCGACGGACTTGACTATGGCTACACCTTC. Translated, it gives CATRDGLDYGYTF.

This clonotype was found many times. This chain uses TRBV7-2 with TRBJ2-7, with a possible D match to TRBD1 (5 bases). Looked up from germline, CDR1 is SGHTA and CDR2 is FQGNSA. The length of the CDR3 is 15 residues. The ends were cut back, 5 bases at V and 6 bases at J, with 20 bases in the middle. The CDR3 DNA reads as TGTGCCAGCAGCCCTTACACAGGCAGCACGGTCGAGCAGTACTTC. Amino acids: CASSPYTGSTVEQYF.

Notes on this clonotype: A much larger clone differs by one base, so this may be a read error. This chain connects TRBV4-3 to TRBJ1-2; D gene uncertain. V gave up 3 bases and J gave up 4 bases, with 18 bases separating them. In germline, CDR1 is LGHNA, CDR2 YSLEER. This CDR3 contains 16 residues. This CDR3 is CASSQGIIPGRYGYTF. In nucleotides, the CDR3 is TGCGCCAGCAGCCAGGGCATAATCCCCGGACGCTATGGCTACACCTTC.

This chain links TRBV11-3 with TRBJ2-1; 8 bases are a match to TRBD2. Germline CDR1 is SGHNT and CDR2 is YENEEA. The CDR3 loop spans 17 amino acids. V trimming: 1 base; J trimming: 7 bases; junction bases outside the gene matches: 12. The CDR3 DNA reads TGTGCCAGCAGCTTAGGTTACGTAGCGGGACTTGGGAATGAGCAGTTCTTC. It translates to CASSLGYVAGLGNEQFF.

V gene TRBV12-3 or TRBV12-4 combines with J gene TRBJ2-3; the D is unclear. The CDR3 is 12 amino acids. Between the trimmed V and J ends, which lost 8 bases and 11 bases, there was a span of 17 bases. The CDR3 region has the DNA TGTGCCAGCGCAAATAGGGCGGATGTGCAGTATTTT. Its translation: CASANRADVQYF.

The genes are TRBV9 and TRBJ2-7; 9 bases map to TRBD1. TRBJ2-5 matches the DNA end more closely, so the J call is doubtful. Germline CDR1 reads SGDLS; CDR2 reads YYNGEE. The CDR3 extends over 15 amino acids. This CDR3 is CASSLRDRVSETQYF. The CDR3 nucleotides are TGTGCCAGCAGTCTCCGGGACAGGGTTAGCGAGACCCAGTACTTC.

The rearrangement uses TRBV5-1 and TRBJ1-1; no clear D. Germline CDR1 SGHRS, CDR2 YFSETQ. The CDR3 is 13 amino acids. The germline V and J ends were trimmed by 3 bases and 3 bases, with 9 bases remaining between them. The CDR3 region is CASSSGYHTEAFF. CDR3 DNA: TGCGCCAGCAGCTCGGGATATCACACTGAAGCTTTCTTT.

In its sample, this clonotype was seen many times. This chain joins TRBV29-1 and TRBJ2-5; TRBD1 matches 8 bases. With the DNA end fitting TRBJ2-7 better, the J assignment may be wrong. The CDR3 covers 13 residues. Germline V gives CDR1 SQVTM, CDR2 ANQGSEA. The CDR3 DNA follows: TGCAGCGTTGTCTTGAGACAGGGGCTCGAGCAGTACTTC. Amino acids: CSVVLRQGLEQYF.

This clonotype was seen more than once but under ten times. This chain joins TRBV29-1 and TRBJ2-7; TRBD2 might be the D (6 bases). This CDR3 comprises 14 residues. Germline-derived CDR1 and CDR2 are SQVTM and ANQGSEA. The ends were cut back, 4 bases at V and 0 bases at J, with 13 bases in the middle. The CDR3 sequence: CSVAGRGSSYEQYF. Written as DNA, the CDR3 is TGCAGCGTTGCAGGTCGGGGGAGCTCCTACGAGCAGTACTTC.

This clonotype was counted many times. The V call is TRBV30, the J call TRBJ2-7; D gene uncertain. Between the trimmed V and J ends, which lost 4 bases and 2 bases, there was a span of 9 bases. CDR3 length: 12 residues. From germline, CDR1 is GTSNPN and CDR2 SVGIG (reference sequence). The CDR3 protein is CAWKRSPYEQYF. CDR3 bases: TGTGCCTGGAAGCGAAGCCCCTACGAGCAGTACTTC.

This clonotype has at least ten counts. The junction departs from the called germline gene at one end, perhaps through a read error. The chain employs TRBV7-2 and TRBJ1-4; tentatively, D is TRBD1 (6 bases). Germline V gene lookup returns CDR1 SGHTA and CDR2 FQGNSA. This CDR3 has 14 residues. Here the CDR3 reads CASSLAGANEKLFF. As DNA, the CDR3 is TGTGCCAGCAGTTTAGCAGGGGCGAATGAAAAACTGTTTTTT.

The V call is TRBV5-6, the J call TRBJ2-1; D is possibly TRBD1 (5 bases). Germline V gene lookup returns CDR1 SGHDT and CDR2 YYEEEE. V lost 0 bases to trimming and J lost 4 bases, with 8 bases between them. The CDR3 runs 14 residues. DNA for the CDR3: TGTGCCAGCAGCTTGGACAGGATTTACAATGAGCAGTTCTTC. This translates into CASSLDRIYNEQFF.

The J gene is TRBJ1-2, the V gene TRBV7-2; 7 bases are a match to TRBD1. The CDR3 spans 15 residues. Looked up from germline, CDR1 is SGHTA and CDR2 is FQGNSA. After removal of 7 bases from V and 4 bases from J, the junction contained 12 bases not matched to a gene. CDR3 residues: CASTPYGGGLYGYTF. As DNA, the CDR3 is TGTGCCAGCACCCCTTATGGAGGGGGCCTCTATGGCTACACCTTC.

The CDR3 DNA is TGCGCCAGCAGACAGAACTCCTACGAGCAGTACTTC. Translating it yields CASRQNSYEQYF. This rearrangement joins TRBV23-1 to TRBJ2-7; D call uncertain. TRBV23-1 is an ORF; its function is uncertain. This CDR3 region has 12 residues. V was pared by 6 bases and J by 0 bases, with 6 bases between.

This clonotype was detected once. A much more abundant neighbour one base away suggests this may be a read error. The chain carries TRBV6-2 or TRBV6-3 and TRBJ2-5; D is perhaps TRBD1 (6 bases). The V gene lost 6 bases and the J gene lost 3 bases, with 11 bases spanning the gap. The germline gives CDR1 MNHEY, CDR2 SVGEGT. The CDR3 runs to 13 residues. The CDR3 protein is CASRYRAEETQYF. DNA for the CDR3: TGTGCCAGCAGGTACAGGGCAGAAGAGACCCAGTACTTC.

This clonotype was picked up many times. The rearrangement links TRBV28 to TRBJ2-7, with a possible D match to TRBD2 (6 bases). This CDR3 comprises 11 residues. Germline-derived CDR1 and CDR2 are MDHEN and SYDVKM. CDR3 amino acids: CAAGLPYEQYF. DNA of the CDR3: TGTGCTGCGGGACTCCCCTACGAGCAGTACTTC.

The rearrangement joins TRBV4-2 to TRBJ2-2; D gene ambiguous. Trimming shortened V by 0 bases and J by 5 bases, and 7 bases separated the two germline ends. Germline CDR1 and CDR2: LGHNA and YNFKEQ. There are 14 residues in the CDR3. This CDR3 reads CASSQDPHTGELFF. The CDR3 DNA follows: TGTGCCAGCAGCCAAGATCCACATACCGGGGAGCTGTTTTTT.

The gene calls are TRBV4-2 and TRBJ2-2, with D perhaps assigned TRBD1 or TRBD2 (7 bases each). The V end was cut by 5 bases, the J end by 6 bases, with 31 bases between. The CDR3 sequence is 20 residues long. Germline CDR1 is LGHNA and CDR2 is YNFKEQ. CDR3 in amino acids: CASSSSFEGGGASFAGELFF. CDR3 in DNA: TGTGCCAGCAGCAGCTCATTCGAGGGAGGGGGCGCGAGTTTCGCCGGGGAGCTGTTTTTT.